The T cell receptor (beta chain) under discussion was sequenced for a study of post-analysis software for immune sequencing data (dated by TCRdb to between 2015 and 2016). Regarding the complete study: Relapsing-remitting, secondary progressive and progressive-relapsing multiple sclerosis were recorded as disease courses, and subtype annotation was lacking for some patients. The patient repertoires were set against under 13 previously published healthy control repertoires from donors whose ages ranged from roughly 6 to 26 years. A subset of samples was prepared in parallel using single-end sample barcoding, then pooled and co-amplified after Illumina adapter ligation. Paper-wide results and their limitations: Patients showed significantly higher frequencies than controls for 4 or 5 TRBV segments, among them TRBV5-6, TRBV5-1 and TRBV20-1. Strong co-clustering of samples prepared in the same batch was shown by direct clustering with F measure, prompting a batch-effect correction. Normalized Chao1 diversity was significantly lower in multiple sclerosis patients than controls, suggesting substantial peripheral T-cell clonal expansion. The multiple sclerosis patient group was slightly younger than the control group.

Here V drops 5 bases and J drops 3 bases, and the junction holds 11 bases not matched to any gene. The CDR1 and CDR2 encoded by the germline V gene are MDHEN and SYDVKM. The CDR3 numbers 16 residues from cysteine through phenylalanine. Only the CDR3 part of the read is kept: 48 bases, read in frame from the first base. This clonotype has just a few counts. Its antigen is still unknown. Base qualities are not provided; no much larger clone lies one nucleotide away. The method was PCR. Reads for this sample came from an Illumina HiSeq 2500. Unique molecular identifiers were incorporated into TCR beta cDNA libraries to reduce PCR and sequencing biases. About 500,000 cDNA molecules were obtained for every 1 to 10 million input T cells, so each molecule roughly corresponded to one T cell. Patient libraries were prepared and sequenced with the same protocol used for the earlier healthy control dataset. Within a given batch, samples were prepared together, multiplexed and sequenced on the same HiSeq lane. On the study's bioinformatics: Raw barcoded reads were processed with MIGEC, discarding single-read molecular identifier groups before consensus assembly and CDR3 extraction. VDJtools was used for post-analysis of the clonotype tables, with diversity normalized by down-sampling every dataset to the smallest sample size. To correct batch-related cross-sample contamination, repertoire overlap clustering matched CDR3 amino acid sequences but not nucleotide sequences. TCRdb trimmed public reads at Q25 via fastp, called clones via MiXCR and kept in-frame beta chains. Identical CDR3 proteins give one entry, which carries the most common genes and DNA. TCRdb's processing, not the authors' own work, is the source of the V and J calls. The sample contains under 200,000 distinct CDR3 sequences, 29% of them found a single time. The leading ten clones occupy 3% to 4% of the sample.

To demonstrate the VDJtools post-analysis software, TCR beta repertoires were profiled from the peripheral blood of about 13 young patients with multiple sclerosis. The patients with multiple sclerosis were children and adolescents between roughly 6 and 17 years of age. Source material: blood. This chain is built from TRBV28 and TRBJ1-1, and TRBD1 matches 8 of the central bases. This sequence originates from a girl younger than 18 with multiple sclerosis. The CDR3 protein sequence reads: CASSPSTNRGDTEAFF. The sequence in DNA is TGTGCCAGCAGTCCTTCTACGAACAGGGGGGACACTGAAGCTTTCTTT.